This passage covers 21 T cell receptor beta chains from one sample sequenced in a study of T cell changes during pregnancy in multiple sclerosis. Method: immunoSEQ multiplex PCR; TCRdb's copy keeps in-frame clones and lacks some. The sample lists tens of thousands of clones, roughly 90% occurring once. The sequencing here drew on CD4+ T cells from peripheral blood mononuclear cells, taken in the first trimester of pregnancy. The receptors stem from a female donor in good health, enrolled as a control in a pregnancy study.

This rearrangement joins TRBV4-3 to TRBJ1-4; tentative D call: TRBD1 (6 bases). CDR3 length: 16 residues. Germline V gene sequence: CDR1 LGHNA, CDR2 YSLEER. Trimming pared 0 bases from V and 2 bases from J, leaving 10 bases between. The CDR3 sequence is CASSQDTQGTNEKLFF. In DNA, the CDR3 is TGCGCCAGCAGCCAAGATACCCAGGGGACTAATGAAAAACTGTTTTTT.

The chain joins TRBV27 to TRBJ2-7, with D tentatively TRBD2 (6 bases). Per germline, CDR1 MNHEY and CDR2 SMNVEV (reference sequence). V dropped 1 base and J dropped 3 bases, with 13 bases sitting between them. This CDR3 has 15 amino acids. In DNA form, the CDR3 reads TGTGCCAGCAGTTTATTAGGGGTGGGACTCTACGAGCAGTACTTC. Protein: CASSLLGVGLYEQYF.

The V call is TRBV4-3, the J call TRBJ2-1, with TRBD2 identical over 15 bases. Germline CDR1 LGHNA, CDR2 YSLEER. CDR3 length equals 14 residues. With V trimmed by 4 bases and J by 10 bases, 2 bases remained unmatched. In DNA, the CDR3 is TGCGCCAGCAGCCCTGGACTAGCGGGGGGGGAGCAGTTCTTC. Amino acids: CASSPGLAGGEQFF.

The chain is built from TRBV27 and TRBJ2-1; no clear D gene. The CDR3 extends over 12 amino acids. V shed 2 bases and J shed 9 bases, with 8 bases lying between them. The germline V gene encodes CDR1 MNHEY and CDR2 SMNVEV (reference sequence). This CDR3 is CASSLIPSEQFF. Written as DNA, the CDR3 is TGTGCCAGCAGTTTAATCCCTTCTGAGCAGTTCTTC.

The rearrangement joins TRBV5-1 to TRBJ1-4; TRBD1 agrees at 7 bases. With 4 bases clipped from V and 7 bases from J, the junction kept 1 base outside the gene matches. Germline V CDR1 and CDR2: SGHRS, YFSETQ. CDR3 size: 12 residues. CDR3 in amino acids: CASSRTGEKLFF. DNA for the CDR3: TGCGCCAGCAGCCGGACAGGTGAAAAACTGTTTTTT.

The genes are TRBV6-6 and TRBJ2-7, with D maybe TRBD2 (6 bases). Trimming cost V 2 bases and J 7 bases, with 18 bases left between them. Germline CDR1 and CDR2: MNHNY and SVGAGI (reference sequence). This CDR3 spans 15 amino acids. CDR3 bases: TGTGCCAGCAGTTACGGGGGGACTCCGCCTGGGGAGCAGTACTTC. Residues: CASSYGGTPPGEQYF.

CDR3 sequence reads: CASSQIDSSYEQYF. Written as DNA, the CDR3 is TGTGCCAGCTCACAGATCGACAGTTCCTACGAGCAGTACTTC. This rearrangement joins TRBV18 to TRBJ2-7; TRBD1 might be the D (5 bases). Germline-derived CDR1 and CDR2 are KGHSH and LQKENI. V gave up 4 bases and J gave up 1 base, with 11 bases separating them. The CDR3 sequence is 14 residues long.

The chain employs TRBV19 and TRBJ2-2, with D possibly being TRBD2 (6 bases). The CDR3 length is 15 residues. V was trimmed by 8 bases and J by 2 bases, leaving 15 bases between them. Looked up from germline, CDR1 is LNHDA and CDR2 is SQIVND (reference sequence). CDR3 coding DNA: TGTGCCAGTCGAAGGTGGGGGGAAAACACCGGGGAGCTGTTTTTT. Amino acid sequence: CASRRWGENTGELFF.

The chain carries TRBV15 and TRBJ2-5, with 9 bases aligning to TRBD2. Germline V gene lookup returns CDR1 LNHNV and CDR2 YYDKDF (reference sequence). Trimming cost V 5 bases and J 3 bases; bases outside gene matches: 4. This CDR3 has 14 residues. The CDR3 reads CATSLRLAEETQYF. In nucleotides, the CDR3 is TGTGCCACCAGCTTACGACTAGCGGAAGAGACCCAGTACTTC.

The chain uses TRBV7-9 and TRBJ2-7; 7 positions match TRBD2. V dropped 5 bases and J dropped 6; count of bases not matched to a gene: 22. CDR1 SEHNR and CDR2 FQNEAQ come from the germline V gene (reference sequence). This CDR3 has 18 residues. The CDR3 nucleotides read TGTGCCAGCAGCCCCGATCGGACTAGGGACCGCGGGTACTCCGAGCAGTACTTC. Its translation is CASSPDRTRDRGYSEQYF.

This sequence joins TRBV5-6 and TRBJ1-2, with D possibly matching TRBD1 (6 bases). CDR1 and CDR2 from the germline V gene are SGHDT and YYEEEE. CDR3 length: 14 residues. Trimming stripped 0 bases from V and 6 bases from J, with 12 bases between. The CDR3 nucleotides are TGTGCCAGCAGCTTGGTTGGGGCAGGGGATGGCTACACCTTC. This translates into CASSLVGAGDGYTF. The variable domain in full, completed from reference TRBV5-6 and TRBJ1-2, reads DAGVTQSPTHLIKTRGQQVTLRCSPKSGHDTVSWYQQALGQGPQFIFQYYEEEERQRGNFPDRFSGHQFPNYSSELNVNALLLGDSALYLCASSLVGAGDGYTFGSGTRLTVV.

The rearrangement links TRBV11-2 to TRBJ1-4; D perhaps matches TRBD1 (6 bases). Germline CDR1 is SGHAT and CDR2 is FQNNGV. This CDR3 has 15 residues. V lost 6 bases, J lost 3 bases, and 14 bases lay in between. CDR3 nucleotide sequence: TGTGCCAGCAGTAACCTACAGGGTGCTAATGAAAAACTGTTTTTT. It translates to CASSNLQGANEKLFF.

The rearrangement uses TRBV6-5 and TRBJ2-7; TRBD1 matches at 8 bases. This CDR3 has 12 amino acids. Germline values: CDR1 MNHEY, CDR2 SVGAGI. V gave up 9 bases and J gave up 4 bases; unmatched junction bases: 5. CDR3 DNA: TGTGCCAGTGCAGGGGGCGAATACGAGCAGTACTTC. As protein: CASAGGEYEQYF.

This clone was counted only a few times. CDR3 region: CAISGLVGANVLTF. The DNA of the CDR3 is TGTGCCATCAGTGGACTAGTTGGGGCCAACGTCCTGACTTTC. The rearrangement links TRBV10-3 to TRBJ2-6; D is possibly TRBD2 (6 bases). Trimming pared 4 bases from V and 3 bases from J, leaving 7 bases between. Germline CDR1 and CDR2: ENHRY and SYGVKD. There are 14 residues in the CDR3.

CDR3 protein: CASSPPSTGSYGYTF. The CDR3 DNA reads TGTGCCAGCTCACCACCTTCGACAGGGTCCTATGGCTACACCTTC. The chain employs TRBV18 and TRBJ1-2; 7 bases agree with TRBD1. The CDR3 sequence is 15 residues long. Germline V lookup: CDR1 KGHSH, CDR2 LQKENI. With 0 bases clipped from V and 4 bases from J, the junction kept 5 bases outside the gene matches.

V is TRBV9 and J is TRBJ1-6, with D possibly matching TRBD1 (5 bases). V lost 0 bases to trimming and J lost 10 bases, with 17 bases between them. CDR3 length: 16 amino acids. The germline gives CDR1 SGDLS, CDR2 YYNGEE. The CDR3 region is CASSVGGGTLRSPLHF. CDR3 DNA sequence: TGTGCCAGCAGCGTAGGGGGAGGGACGCTTCGATCACCCCTCCACTTT.

The chain uses TRBV15 and TRBJ2-1; TRBD2 is a possible D gene (6 bases). The V and J ends lost 3 bases and 14 bases respectively, with 17 bases between them. Germline V gene sequence: CDR1 LNHNV, CDR2 YYDKDF (reference sequence). This CDR3 is built from 13 residues. Here the CDR3 reads CATSSLEGGYKFF. The CDR3 DNA is TGTGCCACCAGCAGCCTGGAGGGTGGGTACAAGTTCTTC. Based on the CDR3 plus reference TRBV15 and TRBJ2-1, the full variable domain is DAMVIQNPRYQVTQFGKPVTLSCSQTLNHNVMYWYQQKSSQAPKLLFHYYDKDFNNEADTPDNFQSRRPNTSFCFLDIRSPGLGDTAMYLCATSSLEGGYKFFGPGTRLTVL.

The gene calls are TRBV7-9 and TRBJ1-6; D not certain. Trimming shortened V by 4 bases and J by 13 bases, and 17 bases separated the two germline ends. CDR1 is SEHNR, CDR2 FQNEAQ, per germline (reference sequence). This CDR3 is 14 amino acids long. CDR3 in DNA: TGTGCCAGCAGCTCTGGGAAGGGTGAGGGTCCCCTCCACTTT. This codes for CASSSGKGEGPLHF.

Sample share makes this clone medium-sized. The V call is TRBV15, the J call TRBJ1-1; D is possibly TRBD1 (5 bases). The CDR3 runs to 14 residues. CDR1 is LNHNV, CDR2 YYDKDF, per germline (reference sequence). V lost 0 bases, J lost 3 bases, and 8 bases lay in between. The CDR3 here is CATSRDTGDTEAFF. In nucleotides, the CDR3 is TGTGCCACCAGCAGAGATACGGGGGACACTGAAGCTTTCTTT. Filled out from reference TRBV15 and TRBJ1-1, the complete variable domain reads DAMVIQNPRYQVTQFGKPVTLSCSQTLNHNVMYWYQQKSSQAPKLLFHYYDKDFNNEADTPDNFQSRRPNTSFCFLDIRSPGLGDTAMYLCATSRDTGDTEAFFGQGTRLTVV.

The V and J genes are TRBV30 and TRBJ1-5; 7 nucleotides line up with TRBD1. J lost 4 bases, V lost 1 base, and 4 bases had no gene match. Germline assignment: CDR1 GTSNPN and CDR2 SVGIG (reference sequence). This CDR3 has 14 amino acids. CDR3 sequence reads: CAWSAGQTNQPQHF. For the CDR3, the DNA is TGTGCCTGGAGTGCGGGACAGACTAATCAGCCCCAGCATTTT.

The chain has TRBV25-1 and TRBJ2-5, with D maybe TRBD2 (7 bases). Germline CDR1 and CDR2: MGHDK and SYGVNS. CDR3 size: 13 residues. Deletions cut 8 bases from V and 5 bases from J, with 15 bases between. The CDR3 DNA follows: TGTGCCAGCGGGGGGGCAGGGTGGGAGACCCAGTACTTC. Its protein product is CASGGAGWETQYF.